Each of the 16 T cell receptor beta chains below was sequenced from the same sample in a study of blood T cells in healthy people across ages. A second PCR of about 6 to 12 cycles used a sample-barcoded 5' primer and a J-beta primer mix. TCRdb independently ran MiXCR on the 5' RACE reads; one entry per CDR3 protein. Of 580,000 or so distinct CDR3 sequences in the sample, about 45% were seen once. Sequencing input: blood. Receptors originate from an elderly man in good health.

V usage is TRBV6-2 or TRBV6-3 and J usage is TRBJ2-1, with TRBD2 identical over 10 bases. Germline V lookup: CDR1 MNHEY, CDR2 SVGEGT. V shed 7 bases and J 4 bases; nucleotides not matched to a gene: 4. CDR3 length: 14 amino acids. CDR3 sequence: CASKASGGYNEQFF. For the CDR3, the DNA is TGTGCCAGCAAGGCTAGCGGGGGATACAATGAGCAGTTCTTC.

The rearrangement uses TRBV29-1 and TRBJ2-1; D is unclear. The germline V gene has CDR1 SQVTM and CDR2 ANQGSEA. The V and J ends lost 4 bases and 4 bases respectively, with 11 bases between them. CDR3 length equals 13 residues. CDR3 loop: CSVVGDGYNEQFF. In DNA, the CDR3 is TGCAGCGTTGTAGGAGACGGGTACAATGAGCAGTTCTTC.

This clonotype was seen ten or more times. This chain links TRBV7-2 with TRBJ2-5; D remains unclear. The CDR3 has 14 residues. Per the germline V gene, CDR1 is SGHTA and CDR2 is FQGNSA. V was shortened by 1 base and J by 2 bases, with 8 bases between the two germline ends. CDR3 sequence reads: CASSLGLHQETQYF. CDR3 in DNA: TGTGCCAGCAGCTTAGGTCTACATCAAGAGACCCAGTACTTC.

J is TRBJ2-3 and V is TRBV7-2; 9 nucleotides line up with TRBD2. CDR1 and CDR2 from the germline V gene are SGHTA and FQGNSA. Trimming took 6 bases from V and 5 from J; bases not matched to a gene: 21. The CDR3 consists of 19 residues. The CDR3 nucleotides are TGTGCCAGCAGGTCGGGAATTAGCGGGGGTGGAGTTCAGGGAGATACGCAGTATTTT. Protein: CASRSGISGGGVQGDTQYF.

V usage is TRBV20-1 and J usage is TRBJ2-3; D might be TRBD2 (5 bases). The CDR3 runs to 14 residues. CDR1 is DFQATT, CDR2 SNEGSKA, per germline (reference sequence). Trimming left V 3 bases short and J 0 bases short, with 10 bases between. CDR3 coding DNA: TGCAGTGCTAGCCGGACTGCTAGCACAGATACGCAGTATTTT. Its translation: CSASRTASTDTQYF.

A few counts support this clonotype. The V call is TRBV11-2, the J call TRBJ2-7; the match to TRBD1 covers 7 bases. The CDR3 runs to 14 residues. V lost 5 bases and J lost 0; bases outside the gene matches: 4. CDR1 is SGHAT and CDR2 is FQNNGV in the germline V gene. Here the CDR3 reads CASSPTGSSYEQYF. CDR3 in DNA: TGTGCCAGCAGCCCGACAGGGAGCTCCTACGAGCAGTACTTC.

This clonotype occurred a few times. The CDR3 loop reads CASSLRQGRTIQYF. CDR3 sequence (DNA): TGTGCCAGCAGCCTCCGACAGGGCCGGACCATTCAGTACTTC. This chain links TRBV14 with TRBJ2-4, with 7 nucleotides matching TRBD1. Per the germline V gene, CDR1 is SGHDN and CDR2 is FVKESK. The CDR3 is made up of 14 amino acids. Trimming removed 4 bases from V and 9 bases from J; junction bases left unmatched: 9.

This chain uses TRBV20-1 with TRBJ1-2; the match to TRBD1 covers 7 bases. CDR1 DFQATT and CDR2 SNEGSKA come from the germline V gene (reference sequence). This CDR3 region has 13 residues. V lost 3 bases, J lost 7 bases, and 8 bases stayed unmatched. CDR3: CSASRDREVGYTF. For the CDR3, the DNA is TGCAGTGCTAGTCGGGACAGAGAAGTTGGCTACACCTTC.

This clonotype has at least ten counts. This chain's CDR3 is CASRANQGLWGYTF. CDR3 bases: TGTGCCAGCAGAGCAAACCAGGGGTTGTGGGGCTACACCTTC. The V gene is TRBV6-6, the J gene TRBJ1-2, with D possibly being TRBD1 (6 bases). The length of the CDR3 is 14 residues. CDR1 and CDR2 (germline): MNHNY, SVGAGI (reference sequence). V lost 6 bases and J 8 bases, leaving 19 bases between the germline ends.

V gene TRBV20-1 combines with J gene TRBJ2-1; a weak D match, TRBD1 (6 bases). Germline V gene sequence: CDR1 DFQATT, CDR2 SNEGSKA (reference sequence). Trimming cost V 2 bases and J 9 bases, with 17 bases left between them. The CDR3 is made up of 14 amino acids. The CDR3 bases are TGCAGTGCTAGACCCTCACAGGGTACCGGTGAGCAGTTCTTC. As protein: CSARPSQGTGEQFF.

This clonotype has more than one count but fewer than ten. The chain carries TRBV9 and TRBJ2-7; 10 bases are a match to TRBD1. Germline-derived CDR1 and CDR2 are SGDLS and YYNGEE. V gave up 0 bases and J gave up 4 bases; unmatched junction bases: 1. The CDR3 loop spans 14 amino acids. CDR3 sequence: CASSVGGQGYEQYF. CDR3 bases: TGTGCCAGCAGCGTAGGGGGACAGGGGTACGAGCAGTACTTC.

V is TRBV7-2 and J is TRBJ1-6; 7 nucleotides agree with TRBD1. V dropped 1 base and J dropped 9; count of bases not matched to a gene: 6. The CDR3 sequence is 15 residues long. Germline V gives CDR1 SGHTA, CDR2 FQGNSA. CDR3 residues: CASSLEQGRPSPLHF. CDR3 sequence (DNA): TGTGCCAGCAGCTTAGAACAGGGGCGGCCTTCACCCCTCCACTTT.

V and J are TRBV27 and TRBJ2-1; 10 nucleotides match TRBD2. V was clipped by 6 bases and J by 0 bases; unmatched bases: 8. Per the germline V gene, CDR1 is MNHEY and CDR2 is SMNVEV (reference sequence). The CDR3 extends over 17 amino acids. DNA for the CDR3: TGTGCCAGCAGCGGAGGACTAGCGGCGAGCTCCTACAATGAGCAGTTCTTC. The encoded protein is CASSGGLAASSYNEQFF.

The chain couples TRBV7-2 to TRBJ1-2, with D tentatively TRBD1 (5 bases). Trimming took 5 bases from V and 3 from J, leaving 19 bases between them. This CDR3 is 16 amino acids long. CDR1 and CDR2 (germline): SGHTA, FQGNSA. CDR3 amino acids: CASSPTGTQADYGYTF. CDR3 bases: TGTGCCAGCAGCCCTACGGGGACCCAGGCGGACTATGGCTACACCTTC.

In this sample, this clonotype turned up a few times. This chain joins TRBV7-2 and TRBJ2-5, with D possibly being TRBD1 or TRBD2 (5 bases each). V was cut by 3 bases and J by 6 bases, with 11 bases left in between. Looked up from germline, CDR1 is SGHTA and CDR2 is FQGNSA. The CDR3 has 13 amino acids. The CDR3 here is CASSLAGAQTQYF. In DNA, the CDR3 is TGTGCCAGCAGCTTGGCCGGGGCCCAGACCCAGTACTTC.

This clonotype appeared a single time. This chain connects TRBV29-1 to TRBJ1-5; the match to TRBD1 covers 7 bases. V shed 4 bases and J 6 bases; nucleotides not matched to a gene: 6. Germline CDR1 is SQVTM and CDR2 is ANQGSEA. The CDR3 length is 13 residues. The CDR3 protein is CSVATGVAQPQHF. CDR3 nucleotide sequence: TGCAGCGTTGCAACAGGGGTTGCTCAGCCCCAGCATTTT.